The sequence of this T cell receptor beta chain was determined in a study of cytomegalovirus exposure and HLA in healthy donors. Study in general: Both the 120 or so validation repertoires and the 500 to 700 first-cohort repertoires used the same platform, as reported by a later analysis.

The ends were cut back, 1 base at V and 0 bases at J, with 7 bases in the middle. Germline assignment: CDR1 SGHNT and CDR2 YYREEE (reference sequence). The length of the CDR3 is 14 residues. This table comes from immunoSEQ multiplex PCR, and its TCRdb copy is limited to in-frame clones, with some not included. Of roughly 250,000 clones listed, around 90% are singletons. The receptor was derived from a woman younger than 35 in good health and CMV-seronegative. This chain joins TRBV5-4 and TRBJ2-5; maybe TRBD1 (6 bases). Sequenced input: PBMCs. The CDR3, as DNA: TGTGCCAGCAGCTTGCAGGGGCACCAAGAGACCCAGTACTTC. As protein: CASSLQGHQETQYF.